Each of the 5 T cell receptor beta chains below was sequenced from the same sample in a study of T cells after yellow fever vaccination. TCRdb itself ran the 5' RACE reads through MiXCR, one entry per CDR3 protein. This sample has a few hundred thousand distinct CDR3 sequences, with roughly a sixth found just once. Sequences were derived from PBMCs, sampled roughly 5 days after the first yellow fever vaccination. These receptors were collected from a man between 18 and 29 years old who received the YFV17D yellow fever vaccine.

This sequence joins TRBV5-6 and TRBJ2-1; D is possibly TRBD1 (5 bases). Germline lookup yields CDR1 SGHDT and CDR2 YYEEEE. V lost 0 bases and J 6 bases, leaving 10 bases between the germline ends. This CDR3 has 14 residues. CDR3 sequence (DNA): TGTGCCAGCAGCTTGGCGGCAGGGATCAATGAGCAGTTCTTC. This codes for CASSLAAGINEQFF.

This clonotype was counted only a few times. This CDR3 is CASSPGVRGGQPQHF. The CDR3 coding sequence is TGTGCCAGCAGTCCGGGGGTTCGGGGTGGACAGCCCCAGCATTTT. The chain combines TRBV12-3 or TRBV12-4 with TRBJ1-5, with TRBD1 as a possible D gene (5 bases). The CDR3 is made up of 15 amino acids. V was clipped by 5 bases and J by 7 bases, with 18 bases between them.

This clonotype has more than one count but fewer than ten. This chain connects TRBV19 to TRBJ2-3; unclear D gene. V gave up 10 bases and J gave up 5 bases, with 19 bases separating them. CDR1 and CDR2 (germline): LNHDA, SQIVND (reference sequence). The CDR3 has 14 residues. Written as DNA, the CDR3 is TGTGCCACTAAACACGTGGGGATTTTAGATACGCAGTATTTT. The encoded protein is CATKHVGILDTQYF.

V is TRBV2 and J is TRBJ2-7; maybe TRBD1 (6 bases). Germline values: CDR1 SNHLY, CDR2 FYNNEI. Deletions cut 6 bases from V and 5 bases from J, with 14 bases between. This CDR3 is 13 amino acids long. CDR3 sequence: CASSPQGTHEQYF. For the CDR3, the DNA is TGTGCCAGCAGCCCACAGGGAACCCACGAGCAGTACTTC.

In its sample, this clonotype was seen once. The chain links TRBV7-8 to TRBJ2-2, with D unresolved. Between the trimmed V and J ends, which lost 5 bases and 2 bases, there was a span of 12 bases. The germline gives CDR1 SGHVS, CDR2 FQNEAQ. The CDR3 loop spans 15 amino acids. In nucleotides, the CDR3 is TGTGCCAGCAGCGAGCGACACGACAACACCGGGGAGCTGTTTTTT. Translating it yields CASSERHDNTGELFF.